This record covers a single TCR beta chain. The target antigen is unknown. The entry originates in a study of cytomegalovirus exposure and HLA in healthy donors. Both 60 Vbeta primers and 13 Jbeta primers went into the PCR. Clones were read by immunoSEQ multiplex PCR, and TCRdb kept only the in-frame ones, dropping some. The repertoire holds tens of thousands of clones, with approximately 75% as singletons. Study-wide points: Some TCR beta chains (more than 150 of them) were listed as cytomegalovirus-associated. Common viral pathogens seemed to be connected with several of the most significant clusters, according to a later analysis. The study carried out a later analysis of TCR beta sequences. It associated approximately 16,000 of them with specific HLA alleles at a false discovery rate of 0.05.

The CDR3 loop spans 13 amino acids. The V end lost 3 bases, the J end lost 4 bases, and 9 bases lay between the germline ends. Germline V lookup: CDR1 SEHNR, CDR2 FQNEAQ (reference sequence). The sequence was obtained from a woman in her forties in good health and CMV-seronegative. The sequencing sample was made of PBMCs. This chain uses TRBV7-9 with TRBJ1-1, with D possibly being TRBD1 (5 bases). CDR3 nucleotides: TGTGCCAGCAGCTTCGGGGGGGGCACTGAAGCTTTCTTT. Protein product: CASSFGGGTEAFF.